Each of the 22 T cell receptor beta chains below was sequenced from the same sample in a study of metastatic and nonmetastatic thyroid tumors. All patients were treatment-naive before thyroid surgery. TCRdb reanalyzed the PCR reads with MiXCR. The data hold around 6,400 clones, with approximately 31% observed a single time. The sample was tumor tissue. All receptors come from a female donor with papillary thyroid cancer or a benign thyroid nodule (not recorded which). Some clones in this sample may be carry-over from other donors' samples.

This clone was found a few times. The chain uses TRBV6-1 and TRBJ1-2, with D maybe TRBD1 (5 bases). Trimming removed 5 bases at V and 4 bases at J, with 11 bases between. CDR1 MNHNS and CDR2 SASEGT come from the germline V gene. The CDR3 length is 13 residues. The CDR3 region has the DNA TGTGCCAGCAGTCCAGACAGCTTCTATGGCTACACCTTC. It yields the protein CASSPDSFYGYTF.

This clone is large in the sample. Here the CDR3 reads CSARDPADRNTEAFF. CDR3 in DNA: TGCAGTGCTAGAGATCCGGCAGATAGGAACACTGAAGCTTTCTTT. The rearrangement joins TRBV20-1 to TRBJ1-1, with D unresolved. The V gene lost 0 bases and the J gene lost 1 base, with 12 bases spanning the gap. The CDR3 runs 15 residues. The V gene's germline CDR1 is DFQATT and CDR2 SNEGSKA (reference sequence).

The V gene is TRBV6-1, the J gene TRBJ1-6; no clear D. Looked up from germline, CDR1 is MNHNS and CDR2 is SASEGT. The CDR3 is 14 amino acids. V shed 7 bases and J shed 7 bases, with 14 bases lying between them. The CDR3 DNA sequence: TGTGCCAGCACCTACACCATAGGGAATTCACCCCTCCACTTT. As protein: CASTYTIGNSPLHF.

Within the sample, this clone is medium-sized. The chain recombines TRBV25-1 with TRBJ2-7; D not resolved. V was pared by 3 bases and J by 6 bases, with 9 bases between. Germline CDR1 MGHDK, CDR2 SYGVNS. The CDR3 contains 12 residues. CDR3 loop: CASSDLLAEQYF. As DNA, the CDR3 is TGTGCCAGCAGTGATCTATTGGCCGAGCAGTACTTC.

The gene calls are TRBV28 and TRBJ1-2, with 12 bases lining up with TRBD1. Germline CDR1 and CDR2: MDHEN and SYDVKM. After removal of 1 base from V and 8 bases from J, the junction contained 11 bases not matched to a gene. This CDR3 has 17 amino acids. The CDR3 loop is CASSLLLGTGGFRGYTF. CDR3 sequence (DNA): TGTGCCAGCAGTTTATTACTCGGGACAGGGGGCTTTCGGGGCTACACCTTC.

By share of the sample, this clone is medium-sized. The gene calls are TRBV2 and TRBJ2-7; 9 nucleotides line up with TRBD1. This CDR3 has 16 residues. V was clipped by 8 bases and J by 3 bases; unmatched bases: 14. In germline, CDR1 is SNHLY, CDR2 FYNNEI. CDR3 in DNA: TGTGCCAGCGCCTCGGGAACCGGGACAGGGAACTACGAGCAGTACTTC. It specifies CASASGTGTGNYEQYF.

This clone was seen ten or more times. The rearrangement links TRBV7-9 to TRBJ1-4; D is possibly TRBD1 (6 bases). CDR1 SEHNR and CDR2 FQNEAQ come from the germline V gene (reference sequence). The V and J ends lost 0 bases and 5 bases respectively, with 7 bases between them. The CDR3 contains 14 residues. The chain's CDR3 is CASSLAGQNEKLFF. The DNA of the CDR3 is TGTGCCAGCAGCTTAGCCGGACAGAATGAAAAACTGTTTTTT.

This clone was detected once. The chain is built from TRBV7-2 and TRBJ2-4, with unresolved D. Trimming took off 1 base at V and 2 bases at J, with 12 bases between the two ends. This CDR3 is built from 16 residues. CDR1 and CDR2 from the germline V gene are SGHTA and FQGNSA. This CDR3 is CASSLGWANPKNIQYF. The CDR3 DNA is TGTGCCAGCAGCTTAGGTTGGGCGAACCCCAAAAACATTCAGTACTTC.

The rearrangement joins TRBV6-5 to TRBJ1-2, with D unresolved. This CDR3 has 16 amino acids. Trimming shortened V by 0 bases and J by 4 bases, and 15 bases separated the two germline ends. CDR1 is MNHEY, CDR2 SVGAGI, per germline. The DNA of the CDR3 is TGTGCCAGCAGTTACTCGAAATCTGAGTTGAGCTATGGCTACACCTTC. Translated: CASSYSKSELSYGYTF.

The chain uses TRBV10-3 and TRBJ2-1, with D perhaps given as TRBD1 or TRBD2 (6 bases each). The CDR3 runs to 15 residues. The germline gives CDR1 ENHRY, CDR2 SYGVKD. Between the trimmed V and J ends, which lost 3 bases and 4 bases, there was a span of 13 bases. CDR3 sequence reads: CAISDRGGSYNEQFF. In nucleotides, the CDR3 is TGTGCCATCAGTGATCGAGGGGGGAGTTACAATGAGCAGTTCTTC.

V usage is TRBV3-1 and J usage is TRBJ1-2; D not certain. The V gene's germline CDR1 is LGHDT and CDR2 YNNKEL (reference sequence). V lost 2 bases, J lost 4 bases, and 8 bases lay in between. The CDR3 has 13 amino acids. The CDR3 protein is CASSQSEAYGYTF. CDR3 in DNA: TGTGCCAGCAGCCAATCAGAGGCCTATGGCTACACCTTC.

This chain uses TRBV20-1 with TRBJ1-6; D perhaps matches TRBD1 (5 bases). V was pared by 4 bases and J by 7 bases, with 11 bases between. Germline loops: CDR1 DFQATT, CDR2 SNEGSKA (reference sequence). The CDR3 extends over 13 amino acids. This CDR3 is CSATSAGNSPLHF. The CDR3 nucleotides are TGCAGTGCTACTTCTGCAGGGAATTCACCCCTCCACTTT.

This clone is judged medium-sized. This chain links TRBV5-6 with TRBJ1-4; D not certain. Germline CDR1 is SGHDT and CDR2 is YYEEEE. Trimming removed 1 base at V and 6 bases at J, with 13 bases between. The length of the CDR3 is 15 residues. The CDR3 DNA sequence: TGTGCCAGCAGCTTGCTTGGGGATCGCGATGAAAAACTGTTTTTT. As protein: CASSLLGDRDEKLFF. Full variable domain (remainder filled in from reference TRBV5-6 and TRBJ1-4): DAGVTQSPTHLIKTRGQQVTLRCSPKSGHDTVSWYQQALGQGPQFIFQYYEEEERQRGNFPDRFSGHQFPNYSSELNVNALLLGDSALYLCASSLLGDRDEKLFFGSGTQLSVL.

V usage is TRBV27 and J usage is TRBJ2-5; a possible D gene is TRBD1 (5 bases). The V end lost 2 bases, the J end lost 4 bases, and 14 bases lay between the germline ends. CDR3 length: 15 amino acids. CDR1 is MNHEY, CDR2 SMNVEV, per germline (reference sequence). This CDR3 reads CASSLGALYSETQYF. The CDR3 nucleotides read TGTGCCAGCAGTTTAGGGGCCTTGTACTCAGAGACCCAGTACTTC.

This clone occurred a few times. The J gene is TRBJ2-2, the V gene TRBV25-1, with D tentatively TRBD2 (6 bases). This CDR3 region has 14 residues. The V gene's germline CDR1 is MGHDK and CDR2 SYGVNS. Trimming removed 3 bases at V and 3 bases at J, with 8 bases between. The CDR3 coding sequence is TGTGCCAGCAGTGACGGGACTGACACCGGGGAGCTGTTTTTT. Amino acid sequence: CASSDGTDTGELFF.

This clone has a handful of counts. The chain employs TRBV27 and TRBJ1-1, with a possible D match to TRBD1 (6 bases). Germline V gene sequence: CDR1 MNHEY, CDR2 SMNVEV (reference sequence). The CDR3 has 14 residues. The germline V and J ends were trimmed by 5 bases and 6 bases, with 16 bases remaining between them. The CDR3 sequence: CASSPGGRYAEAFF. In DNA form, the CDR3 reads TGTGCCAGCAGTCCTGGGGGGCGCTACGCTGAAGCTTTCTTT.

In this sample, this clone is medium-sized. This chain joins TRBV11-3 and TRBJ1-1; D is ambiguous. The V gene's germline CDR1 is SGHNT and CDR2 YENEEA. The germline V and J ends were trimmed by 3 bases and 4 bases, with 6 bases remaining between them. This CDR3 contains 12 residues. The CDR3 sequence is CASSFTVTEAFF. CDR3 DNA sequence: TGTGCCAGCAGCTTTACAGTCACTGAAGCTTTCTTT. Supplemented by reference TRBV11-3 and TRBJ1-1, the full variable domain reads EAGVVQSPRYKIIEKKQPVAFWCNPISGHNTLYWYLQNLGQGPELLIRYENEEAVDDSQLPKDRFSAERLKGVDSTLKIQPAELGDSAVYLCASSFTVTEAFFGQGTRLTVV.

This clone was counted a few times. The chain is built from TRBV6-1 and TRBJ1-5, with D unclear. CDR3 size: 16 residues. Per germline, CDR1 MNHNS and CDR2 SASEGT. Trimming removed 3 bases at V and 0 bases at J, with 12 bases between. In DNA, the CDR3 is TGTGCCAGCAGTGAGAGGCCGGACTATAGCAATCAGCCCCAGCATTTT. Translation gives CASSERPDYSNQPQHF.

The chain carries TRBV24-1 and TRBJ2-7; the D gene is possibly TRBD2 (6 bases). V was trimmed by 4 bases and J by 8 bases, leaving 11 bases between them. The CDR3 spans 12 residues. Germline V gene data show CDR1 as KGHDR and CDR2 as SFDVKD. In DNA, the CDR3 is TGTGCCACCAGTGAGGAGGGAGCGAAGCAGTACTTC. The encoded protein is CATSEEGAKQYF.

V usage is TRBV6-1 and J usage is TRBJ1-3; no clear D gene. The V gene's germline CDR1 is MNHNS and CDR2 SASEGT. The V and J ends lost 5 bases and 4 bases respectively, with 12 bases between them. The CDR3 is 14 amino acids. The CDR3 bases are TGTGCCAGCAGTCCAACTCGGACGGGAAACACCATATATTTT. Translating it yields CASSPTRTGNTIYF.

This clone was observed at least ten times. The chain couples TRBV3-1 to TRBJ2-1; 9 bases match TRBD1. V shed 3 bases and J 3 bases; nucleotides not matched to a gene: 3. CDR1 is LGHDT and CDR2 is YNNKEL in the germline V gene (reference sequence). The CDR3 is 15 residues long. CDR3 DNA: TGTGCCAGCAGCCAGGGGACAGGGATCTACAATGAGCAGTTCTTC. This sequence encodes CASSQGTGIYNEQFF.

This chain connects TRBV14 to TRBJ1-2; D ambiguous. CDR1 and CDR2 from the germline V gene are SGHDN and FVKESK. The CDR3 covers 13 residues. Trimming removed 1 base from V and 7 bases from J, with 10 bases in between. The CDR3 spells CASSQGMPPGYTF. The DNA of the CDR3 is TGTGCCAGCAGCCAAGGGATGCCCCCTGGCTACACCTTC. The entire variable domain, with the rest obtained from reference TRBV14 and TRBJ1-2, is as follows: EAGVTQFPSHSVIEKGQTVTLRCDPISGHDNLYWYRRVMGKEIKFLLHFVKESKQDESGMPNNRFLAERTGGTYSTLKVQPAELEDSGVYFCASSQGMPPGYTFGSGTRLTVV.